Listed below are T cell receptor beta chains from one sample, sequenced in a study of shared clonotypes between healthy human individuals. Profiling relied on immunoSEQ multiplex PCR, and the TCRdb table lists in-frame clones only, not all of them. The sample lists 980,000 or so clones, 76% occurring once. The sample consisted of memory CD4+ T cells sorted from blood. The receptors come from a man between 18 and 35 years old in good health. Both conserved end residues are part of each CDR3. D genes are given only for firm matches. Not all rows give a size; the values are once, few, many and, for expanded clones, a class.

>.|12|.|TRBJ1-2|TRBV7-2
CASSPDGYGYTF
TGTGCCAGCAGCCCCGACGGGTATGGCTACACCTTC
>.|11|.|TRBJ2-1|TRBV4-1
CASSQGPEQFF
TGCGCCAGCAGCCAAGGCCCTGAGCAGTTCTTC
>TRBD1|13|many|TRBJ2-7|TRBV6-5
CASGRQGPHEQYF
TGTGCCAGCGGAAGACAGGGCCCTCACGAGCAGTACTTC
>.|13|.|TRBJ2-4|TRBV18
CASSQQDKNIQYF
TGTGCCAGCTCACAACAGGACAAAAACATTCAGTACTTC
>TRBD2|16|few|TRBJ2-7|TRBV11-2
CASSLDLTGTNYEQYF
TGTGCCAGCAGCTTAGATCTAACCGGGACTAACTACGAGCAGTACTTC
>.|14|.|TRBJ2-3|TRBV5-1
CASSLNLGPDTQYF
TGCGCCAGCAGCTTAAACCTCGGCCCAGATACGCAGTATTTT
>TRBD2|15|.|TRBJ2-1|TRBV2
CASSAGTSGLNEQFF
TGTGCCAGCAGTGCCGGGACTAGCGGGCTCAATGAGCAGTTCTTC
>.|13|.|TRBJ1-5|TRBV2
CASSLEGQADQHF
TGTGCCAGCAGTCTCGAGGGACAAGCAGACCAGCATTTT
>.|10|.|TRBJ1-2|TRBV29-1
CSVEEMVYTF
TGCAGCGTTGAAGAAATGGTCTACACCTTC
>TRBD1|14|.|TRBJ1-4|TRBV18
CASSVNRGNEKLFF
TGTGCCAGCTCAGTCAACAGGGGGAATGAAAAACTGTTTTTT
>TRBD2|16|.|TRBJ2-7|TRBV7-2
CASSPTSAGGSYEQYF
TGTGCCAGCAGCCCTACCTCCGCGGGAGGGTCGTACGAGCAGTACTTC
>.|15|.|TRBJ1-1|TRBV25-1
CASSGRGIGNTEAFF
TGTGCCAGCAGTGGTCGGGGGATTGGGAACACTGAAGCTTTCTTT
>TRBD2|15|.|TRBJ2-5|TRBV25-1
CASSHALAGAETQYF
TGTGCCAGCAGTCATGCTCTAGCGGGGGCAGAGACCCAGTACTTC
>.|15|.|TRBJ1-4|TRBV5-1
CASSPGHATNEKLFF
TGCGCCAGCAGCCCCGGACATGCAACTAATGAAAAACTGTTTTTT
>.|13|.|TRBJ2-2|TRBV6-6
CASRLQQAGELFF
TGTGCCAGCAGGTTACAACAAGCCGGGGAGCTGTTTTTT
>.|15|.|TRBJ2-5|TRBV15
CATSRVRGFQETQYF
TGTGCCACCAGCAGAGTAAGGGGATTTCAAGAGACCCAGTACTTC
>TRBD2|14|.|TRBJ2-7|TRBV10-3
CAITPGGGIYEQYF
TGTGCCATCACCCCCGGGGGGGGAATCTACGAGCAGTACTTC
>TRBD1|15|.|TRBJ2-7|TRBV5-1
CASSRTGTAENEQYF
TGCGCCAGCAGCCGAACCGGGACAGCTGAAAACGAGCAGTACTTC
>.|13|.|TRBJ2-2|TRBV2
CASIPGSTGELFF
TGTGCCAGCATTCCAGGGTCTACCGGGGAGCTGTTTTTT
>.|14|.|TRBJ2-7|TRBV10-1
CASTCQGTFYEQYF
TGCGCCAGCACATGTCAAGGGACCTTTTACGAGCAGTACTTC
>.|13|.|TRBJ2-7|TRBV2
CASEFYVAYEQYF
TGTGCCAGCGAATTTTACGTAGCCTACGAGCAGTACTTC
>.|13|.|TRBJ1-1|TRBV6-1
CASKAGVNTEAFF
TGTGCCAGCAAGGCAGGGGTGAACACTGAAGCTTTCTTT
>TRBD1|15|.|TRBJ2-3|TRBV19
CASSNRQGRTDTQYF
TGTGCCAGTAGTAATCGACAGGGAAGAACAGATACGCAGTATTTT
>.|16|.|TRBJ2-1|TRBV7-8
CASSFSPSSGQGEQFF
TGTGCCAGCAGCTTTTCCCCTAGCTCGGGTCAGGGTGAGCAGTTCTTC
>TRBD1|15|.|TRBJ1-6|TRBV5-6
CASSLGTGYNSPLHF
TGTGCCAGCAGCTTGGGGACAGGGTATAATTCACCCCTCCACTTT
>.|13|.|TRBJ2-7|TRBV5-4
CASTLDQRDEQYF
TGTGCCAGCACTTTGGACCAGCGGGACGAGCAGTACTTC